The rows below give T cell receptor beta chains drawn from one sample of a study of shared clonotypes between healthy human individuals. This table comes from immunoSEQ multiplex PCR, and its TCRdb copy is limited to in-frame clones, with some not included. The sample yields about 1.1 million clones, roughly 74% seen once. Sequenced sample: memory CD4+ T cells from PBMCs. The receptors were gathered from a man between 18 and 29 years old in good health. Some clones in this sample may be carry-over from other donors' samples. Each CDR3 is given with its conserved first and last residue.

cdr3_length: 13
v_call: TRBV2
j_call: TRBJ1-1
cdr3_aa: CASSAARGTEAFF

cdr3_length: 16
v_call: TRBV4-3
j_call: TRBJ1-4
cdr3_aa: CASSQDSGVRGEKLFF

cdr3_length: 15
v_call: TRBV5-4
j_call: TRBJ1-2
cdr3_aa: CASSQSNGQGGGYTF

cdr3_length: 12
v_call: TRBV5-1
j_call: TRBJ2-7
cdr3_aa: CASSDSGYEQYF

cdr3_length: 14
v_call: TRBV19
j_call: TRBJ2-7
cdr3_aa: CASSLVYRVHEQYF

cdr3_length: 14
v_call: TRBV7-3
j_call: TRBJ1-6
cdr3_aa: CASSLNPGHSPLHF

cdr3_length: 14
v_call: TRBV28
j_call: TRBJ2-5
cdr3_aa: CASSLSIAEETQYF

cdr3_length: 15
v_call: TRBV11-1
j_call: TRBJ2-5
cdr3_aa: CASSSPTTSGETQYF

cdr3_length: 13
v_call: TRBV5-1
j_call: TRBJ1-4
cdr3_aa: CASSRVANEKLFF

cdr3_length: 15
v_call: TRBV7-2
j_call: TRBJ2-3
cdr3_aa: CASSASLAGGDTQYF

cdr3_length: 13
v_call: TRBV15
j_call: TRBJ1-5
cdr3_aa: CATSTDRNQPQHF

cdr3_length: 13
v_call: TRBV7-2
j_call: TRBJ1-5
cdr3_aa: CASSSTGFQPQHF

cdr3_length: 15
v_call: TRBV28
j_call: TRBJ1-2
cdr3_aa: CASGRTGTPILGYTF

cdr3_length: 15
v_call: TRBV7-2
j_call: TRBJ2-7
cdr3_aa: CASSPQVGATYEQYF

cdr3_length: 14
v_call: TRBV5-1
j_call: TRBJ2-6
cdr3_aa: CASSPGAGANVLTF

cdr3_length: 16
v_call: TRBV4-3
j_call: TRBJ2-1
cdr3_aa: CASSQAQGFRPNEQFF

cdr3_length: 18
v_call: TRBV9
j_call: TRBJ1-3
cdr3_aa: CASSVRWQGGKPGNTIYF

cdr3_length: 19
v_call: TRBV4-3
j_call: TRBJ2-7
cdr3_aa: CASSRNRLAGGSPGYEQYF

cdr3_length: 18
v_call: TRBV18
j_call: TRBJ2-6
cdr3_aa: CASSPPGQGAAGANVLTF

cdr3_length: 15
v_call: TRBV6-5
j_call: TRBJ2-1
cdr3_aa: CASRLTGSPHNEQFF

cdr3_length: 13
v_call: TRBV28
j_call: TRBJ1-1
cdr3_aa: CASSPPSNTEAFF

cdr3_length: 19
v_call: TRBV19
j_call: TRBJ2-7
cdr3_aa: CASSIYVKARGGDTYEQYF

cdr3_length: 15
v_call: TRBV7-9
j_call: TRBJ2-2
cdr3_aa: CASIILFPLAGELFF

cdr3_length: 15
v_call: TRBV18
j_call: TRBJ1-5
cdr3_aa: CASSPPYDRGQPQHF

cdr3_length: 16
v_call: TRBV5-4
j_call: TRBJ2-1
cdr3_aa: CASSLSLADSYNEQFF

cdr3_length: 12
v_call: TRBV30
j_call: TRBJ1-2
cdr3_aa: CAWSRGPYGYTF

cdr3_length: 15
v_call: TRBV5-1
j_call: TRBJ2-3
cdr3_aa: CASSLPAGVTDTQYF

cdr3_length: 14
v_call: TRBV7-9
j_call: TRBJ1-2
cdr3_aa: CASSLGAGQYGYTF

cdr3_length: 15
v_call: TRBV6-6
j_call: TRBJ2-2
cdr3_aa: CASSLAGAPAGELFF

cdr3_length: 16
v_call: TRBV6-1
j_call: TRBJ1-2
cdr3_aa: CASSVQGTAEAGGYTF

cdr3_length: 14
v_call: TRBV18
j_call: TRBJ2-1
cdr3_aa: CASSPLAGEGEQFF

cdr3_length: 12
v_call: TRBV6-6
j_call: TRBJ1-2
cdr3_aa: CASSSGDYGYTF

cdr3_length: 16
v_call: TRBV7-2
j_call: TRBJ2-7
cdr3_aa: CASSPQLGTGSYEQYF

cdr3_length: 18
v_call: TRBV28
j_call: TRBJ2-4
cdr3_aa: CASSPGLAGVAAKNIQYF

cdr3_length: 17
v_call: TRBV7-3
j_call: TRBJ2-3
cdr3_aa: CASSLRAGSGSTDTQYF

cdr3_length: 15
v_call: TRBV18
j_call: TRBJ1-5
cdr3_aa: CASSPKTGMGQPQHF

cdr3_length: 14
v_call: TRBV5-1
j_call: TRBJ1-1
cdr3_aa: CASSNRTGGIQAFF

cdr3_length: 15
v_call: TRBV5-5
j_call: TRBJ1-5
cdr3_aa: CASSLSAGLGQPQHF

cdr3_length: 13
v_call: TRBV6-1
j_call: TRBJ2-2
cdr3_aa: CASSGYNTGELFF

cdr3_length: 12
v_call: TRBV7-3
j_call: TRBJ2-1
cdr3_aa: CASSLVGGEQFF

cdr3_length: 12
v_call: TRBV6-6
j_call: TRBJ1-2
cdr3_aa: CASSRQGNGYTF

cdr3_length: 18
v_call: TRBV11-2
j_call: TRBJ2-1
cdr3_aa: CASSSTAWDGDPVNEQFF

cdr3_length: 15
v_call: TRBV7-2
j_call: TRBJ2-1
cdr3_aa: CASSRDRGAYNEQFF

cdr3_length: 15
v_call: TRBV5-1
j_call: TRBJ1-2
cdr3_aa: CASSFGTAAAYGYTF

cdr3_length: 17
v_call: TRBV7-6
j_call: TRBJ1-5
cdr3_aa: CASSLVPFNPNDQPQHF

cdr3_length: 15
v_call: TRBV7-3
j_call: TRBJ2-7
cdr3_aa: CASRLSRDTPYEQYF

cdr3_length: 13
v_call: TRBV2
j_call: TRBJ1-2
cdr3_aa: CASYLQVGYGYTF

cdr3_length: 16
v_call: TRBV25-1
j_call: TRBJ2-1
cdr3_aa: CASSGGRTGISYEQFF

cdr3_length: 17
v_call: TRBV4-1
j_call: TRBJ2-7
cdr3_aa: CASSQGTRTFFPYEQYF

cdr3_length: 14
v_call: TRBV28
j_call: TRBJ1-6
cdr3_aa: CASSLGRSNSPLHF

cdr3_length: 14
v_call: TRBV11-2
j_call: TRBJ2-1
cdr3_aa: CASSRTGINNEQFF

cdr3_length: 13
v_call: TRBV5-4
j_call: TRBJ2-3
cdr3_aa: CASRPSGTDTQYF